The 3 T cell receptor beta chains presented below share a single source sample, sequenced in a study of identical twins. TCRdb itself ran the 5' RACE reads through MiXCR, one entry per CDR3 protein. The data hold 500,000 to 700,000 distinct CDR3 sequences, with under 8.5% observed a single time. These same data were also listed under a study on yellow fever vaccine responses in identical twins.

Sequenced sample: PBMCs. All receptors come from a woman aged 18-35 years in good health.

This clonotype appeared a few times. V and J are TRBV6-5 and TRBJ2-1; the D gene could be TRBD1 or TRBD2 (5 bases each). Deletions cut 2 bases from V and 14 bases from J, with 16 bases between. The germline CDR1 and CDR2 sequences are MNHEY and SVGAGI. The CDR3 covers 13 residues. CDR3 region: CASSYRVKGSEFF. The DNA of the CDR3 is TGTGCCAGCAGTTACAGGGTTAAGGGGAGTGAGTTCTTC.

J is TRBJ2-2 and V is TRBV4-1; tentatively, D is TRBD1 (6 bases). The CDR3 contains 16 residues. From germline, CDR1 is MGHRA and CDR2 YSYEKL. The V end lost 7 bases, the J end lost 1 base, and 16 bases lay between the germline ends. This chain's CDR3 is CASTIMGTKNTGELFF. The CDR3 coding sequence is TGCGCCAGCACCATAATGGGGACAAAGAACACCGGGGAGCTGTTTTTT.

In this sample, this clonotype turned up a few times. The CDR3 loop reads CAAQTAHMADTQYF. DNA of the CDR3: TGTGCCGCCCAGACAGCCCACATGGCGGATACGCAGTATTTT. The genes are TRBV10-3 and TRBJ2-3, with a weak D call TRBD1 (5 bases). Germline loops: CDR1 ENHRY, CDR2 SYGVKD. The CDR3 has 14 residues. V lost 11 bases to trimming and J lost 6 bases, with 21 bases between them.